This T cell receptor (beta chain) was profiled in a study of blood T cell repertoires in COVID-19. About the research overall: The United States, Italy and Spain provided the acute and convalescent COVID-19 samples.

CDR3 size: 14 residues. V lost 4 bases and J lost 5, with 13 bases in between. CDR1 is SGHDN and CDR2 is FVKESK in the germline V gene. In the authors' workflow: Researchers report that nucleated cell counts were estimated from reference gene primer amplification. Data came from immunoSEQ multiplex PCR; TCRdb stores just in-frame clones and leaves some out. Clone size and the V and J calls come from that table; the DNA yielded D and trimming. This table has roughly 400,000 clones, around nine tenths appearing once. The cohort comprised adults aged 18 to 89 years residing in approximately 25 US areas. Cohort placement rested on clinical history that participants reported themselves.

This receptor was obtained from a woman aged 18-29 years who had been exposed to COVID-19. Sequences were obtained from PBMCs or T cells enriched from blood (not recorded which). This rearrangement joins TRBV14 to TRBJ2-3; weak D call: TRBD2 (7 bases). The CDR3 DNA follows: TGTGCCAGCAGCCCGGGGGGCCGGAGAGATACGCAGTATTTT. Its translation is CASSPGGRRDTQYF.